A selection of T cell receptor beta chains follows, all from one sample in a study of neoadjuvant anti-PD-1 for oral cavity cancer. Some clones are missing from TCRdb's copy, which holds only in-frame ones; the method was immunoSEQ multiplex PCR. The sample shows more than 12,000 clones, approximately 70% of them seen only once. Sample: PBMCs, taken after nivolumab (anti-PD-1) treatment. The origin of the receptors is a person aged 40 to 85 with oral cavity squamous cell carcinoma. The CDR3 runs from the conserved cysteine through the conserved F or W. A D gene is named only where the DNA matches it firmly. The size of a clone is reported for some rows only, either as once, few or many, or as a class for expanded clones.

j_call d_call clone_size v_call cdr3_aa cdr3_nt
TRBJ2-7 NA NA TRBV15 CATSRDFGFASSYEQYF TGTGCCACCAGCAGAGATTTTGGGTTCGCGAGCTCCTACGAGCAGTACTTC
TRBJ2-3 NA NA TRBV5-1 CASSPTGEILSF TGCGCCAGCAGCCCTACGGGGGAAATTCTGAGTTTT
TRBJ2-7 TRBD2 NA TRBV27 CASSSGGGTGEQYF TGTGCCAGCAGTTCCGGGGGGGGGACGGGCGAGCAGTACTTC
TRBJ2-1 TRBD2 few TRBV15 CATSRDPAGGYNEQFF TGTGCCACCAGCAGAGACCCAGCGGGGGGGTACAATGAGCAGTTCTTC
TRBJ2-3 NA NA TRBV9 CASSVTNSADTQYF TGTGCCAGCAGCGTAACCAACTCGGCAGATACGCAGTATTTT
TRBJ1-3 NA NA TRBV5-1 CASSFNTDSSGNTIYF TGCGCCAGCAGCTTTAATACGGACAGCTCTGGAAACACCATATATTTT
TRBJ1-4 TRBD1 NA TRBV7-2 CASSSQGALSEKLFF TGTGCCAGCAGCTCACAGGGGGCGCTGAGTGAAAAACTGTTTTTT
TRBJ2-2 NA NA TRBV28 CASSGRRGQTGELFF TGTGCCAGCAGTGGAAGGCGGGGGCAAACCGGGGAGCTGTTTTTT
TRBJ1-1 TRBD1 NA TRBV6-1 CASSGTGSAEAFF TGTGCCAGCAGTGGGACAGGGAGCGCTGAAGCTTTCTTT
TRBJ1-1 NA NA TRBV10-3 CAISAAEANTEAFF TGTGCCATCAGTGCGGCGGAGGCGAACACTGAAGCTTTCTTT
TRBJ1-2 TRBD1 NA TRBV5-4 CASSSNPLDRVIGGYTF TGTGCCAGCAGCTCGAACCCCTTGGACAGGGTAATTGGCGGCTACACCTTC
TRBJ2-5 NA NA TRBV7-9 CASSLRQLQETQYF TGTGCCAGCAGCTTAAGACAGCTTCAAGAGACCCAGTACTTC
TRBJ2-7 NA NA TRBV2 CASSAAGTLSYEQYF TGTGCCAGCAGCGCTGCCGGGACTCTCTCCTACGAGCAGTACTTC
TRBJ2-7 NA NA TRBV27 CASSLIFSYEQYF TGTGCCAGCAGTTTAATATTTTCCTACGAGCAGTACTTC
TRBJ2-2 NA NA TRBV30 CAWSLRTTSAGELFF TGTGCCTGGAGTCTTAGGACCACCTCGGCCGGGGAGCTGTTTTTT
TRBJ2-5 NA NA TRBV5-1 CASSRPPQETQYF TGCGCCAGCAGCCGGCCCCCTCAGGAGACCCAGTACTTC
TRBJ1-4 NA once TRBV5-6 CASSLRPTNEKLFF TGTGCCAGCAGCTTGAGACCAACTAATGAAAAACTGTTTTTT
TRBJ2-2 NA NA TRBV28 CASSLTYQGGELFF TGTGCCAGCAGTTTGACCTATCAGGGCGGGGAGCTGTTTTTT
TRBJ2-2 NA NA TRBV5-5 CASSISGQSGELFF TGTGCCAGCAGCATCTCTGGACAGTCCGGGGAGCTGTTTTTT
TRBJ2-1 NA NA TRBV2 CASREQGREQFF TGTGCCAGCAGGGAACAGGGGAGGGAGCAGTTCTTC
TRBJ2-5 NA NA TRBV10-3 CAISERAGVETQYF TGTGCCATCAGTGAGAGGGCAGGGGTAGAGACCCAGTACTTC
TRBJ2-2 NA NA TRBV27 CASSQRTPTGELFF TGTGCCAGCAGCCAACGAACCCCCACCGGGGAGCTGTTTTTT
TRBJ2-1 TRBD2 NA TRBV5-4 CASSIGTSDEQFF TGTGCCAGCAGCATCGGGACTAGCGATGAGCAGTTCTTC
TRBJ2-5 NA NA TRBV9 CASSLRLSQGETQYF TGTGCCAGCAGCCTTCGACTCTCTCAGGGGGAGACCCAGTACTTC
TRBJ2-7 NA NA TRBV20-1 CSASKLNEQYF TGCAGTGCTAGTAAGCTGAACGAGCAGTACTTC
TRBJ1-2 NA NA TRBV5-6 CASSLTGDTNYGYTF TGTGCCAGCAGTTTGACAGGAGATACTAACTATGGCTACACCTTC
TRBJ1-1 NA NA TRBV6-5 CASSYSGITEAFF TGTGCCAGCAGTTATTCGGGGATTACTGAAGCTTTCTTT
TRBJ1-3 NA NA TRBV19 CASSSRAGRSGNTIYF TGTGCCAGTAGTAGCCGCGCCGGCCGCTCTGGAAACACCATATATTTT
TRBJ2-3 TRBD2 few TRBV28 CASSLTRLAGDTQYF TGTGCCAGCAGTTTAACCCGACTAGCCGGAGATACGCAGTATTTT
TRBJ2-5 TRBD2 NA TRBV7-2 CASSLVASGSQVQETQYF TGTGCCAGCAGCTTAGTAGCTAGCGGGAGTCAAGTCCAAGAGACCCAGTACTTC
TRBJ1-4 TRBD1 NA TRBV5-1 CASSTGQKNEKLFF TGCGCCAGCAGCACGGGACAGAAGAATGAAAAACTGTTTTTT
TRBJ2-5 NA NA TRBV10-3 CAISDTAFSQETQYF TGTGCCATCAGTGACACGGCGTTCTCACAAGAGACCCAGTACTTC
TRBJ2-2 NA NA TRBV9 CASSPRWRDTGELFF TGTGCCAGCAGCCCACGTTGGCGCGACACCGGGGAGCTGTTTTTT
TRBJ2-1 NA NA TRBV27 CASSSGSGRENEQFF TGTGCCAGCAGTTCCGGGTCTGGGAGAGAGAATGAGCAGTTCTTC
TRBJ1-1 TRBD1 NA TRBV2 CASRQDRGSNTEAFF TGTGCCAGCAGACAGGACAGGGGGTCGAACACTGAAGCTTTCTTT
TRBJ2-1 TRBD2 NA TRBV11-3 CASSPGTSGSGYNEQFF TGTGCCAGCAGCCCAGGGACTAGCGGGAGTGGTTACAATGAGCAGTTCTTC
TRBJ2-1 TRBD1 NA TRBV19 CASMTGNGNEQFF TGTGCCAGTATGACAGGGAACGGTAATGAGCAGTTCTTC
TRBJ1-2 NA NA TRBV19 CASSIPGAGGYTF TGTGCCAGTAGTATCCCAGGGGCCGGAGGCTACACCTTC
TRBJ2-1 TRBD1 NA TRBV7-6 CASSLADRDAEQFF TGTGCCAGCAGCTTAGCTGACAGGGATGCTGAGCAGTTCTTC
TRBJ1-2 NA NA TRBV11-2 CASSLVAGTLPGYTF TGTGCCAGCAGCTTAGTCGCCGGGACATTGCCTGGCTACACCTTC
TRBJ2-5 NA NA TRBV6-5 CASSYSRGYQETQYF TGTGCCAGCAGTTACTCGAGGGGTTACCAAGAGACCCAGTACTTC
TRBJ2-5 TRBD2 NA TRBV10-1 CASSESVAGGQETQYF TGCGCCAGCAGTGAGTCGGTCGCGGGAGGCCAAGAGACCCAGTACTTC
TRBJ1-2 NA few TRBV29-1 CSVDTPPQGTGGYTF TGCAGCGTTGATACCCCGCCCCAGGGAACAGGCGGCTACACCTTC
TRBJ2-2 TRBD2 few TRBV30 CAWSLAGSVGELFF TGTGCCTGGAGTTTAGCGGGTTCGGTCGGGGAGCTGTTTTTT
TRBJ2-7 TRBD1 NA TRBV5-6 CASSSGTGILREQYF TGTGCCAGCAGCTCCGGGACAGGGATCCTTCGAGAGCAGTACTTC